This TCR beta chain was identified during a study of identical twins listed by TCRdb under 2016. The study in broad terms: TCR alpha and beta repertoires from monozygotic twins, unrelated adults of various ages and cord blood were deep-sequenced to test whether fetal clonotypes persist. Replicate twin experiments were performed at different times using different library preparation protocols to rule out contamination.

Reading from cysteine to phenylalanine, the CDR3 counts 14 amino acids. Only CDR3 DNA remains: 42 bases, in frame from the first base. The germline ends are 14 bases apart after V is trimmed by 2 bases and J by 8 bases. CDR1 and CDR2 were assigned from the germline V gene as SGHRS and YFSETQ. About this clonotype: There is no known antigen for this receptor. Nothing much larger sits one base from this clone, and base qualities are not available.

Libraries were built with 5' RACE. These reads were obtained on an Illumina HiSeq 2000. Template switching introduced a universal primer binding site; the final cDNA contained a unique molecular identifier, enabling accurate counting of TCR cDNA molecules. Specific primers in the conserved constant-segment region were used to synthesize first-strand cDNA for TCR alpha and beta chains. To control for contamination, every cDNA library was double barcoded, receiving both a SMART-Mk sample barcode and Illumina barcodes. Two successive PCR steps introduced TruSeq adapter sequences along with Illumina sample barcodes. Sequencing of the TCR alpha and beta cDNA libraries was done on the Illumina HiSeq platform using custom primers. Processing in the source paper ran as follows. MiGEC processed the raw reads to extract unique molecular identifiers, while MiXCR was used to determine the CDR3 positions. For each individual, recombination models were inferred using an EM algorithm with the repgenHMM and IGoR tools. The analysis of shared clonotypes was done with the tcR package in R, with sharing normalized by the product of cloneset sizes. To study raw recombination without the effects of thymic and clonal selection, out-of-frame nonproductive sequences were analyzed. TCRdb passed the public sequencing reads through fastp at Q25 and MiXCR, retaining productive beta sequences. Entries that share a CDR3 protein sequence are merged under the most common genes and DNA. Here the V and J calls rest on TCRdb's processing, not on the authors' analysis. This sample holds 500,000 to 650,000 distinct CDR3 sequences; around 22% were observed only once. The ten largest clones add up to approximately 0.48% of the sample.

Paper-wide results and their limitations: Fewer insertions were carried by abundant cord blood beta clonotypes, a similar but weaker trend appeared in young adult naive repertoires, and no such trend appeared in memory repertoires. The excess sharing between twins in beta out-of-frame sequences was weaker because fewer shared sequences reduced the signal-to-noise ratio. In monozygotic twins, recombination models systematically underestimated out-of-frame TCR alpha sharing, but the models matched the sharing seen between unrelated individuals. Invariant T cells such as MAIT and iNKT could partly confound zero-insertion analyses, though diverse VJ usage argued against this for most clonotypes. Compared with coincidental sharing between unrelated individuals, out-of-frame TCR alpha sequences shared between twins showed an excess of sequences with low generation probability. Because the same donors could not be followed over many years, the conclusions depended on cross-sectional statistical analysis.

Only healthy Caucasian donors were included. Three pairs of female monozygotic twins, all aged roughly 18 to 29 years, were included in the twin cohort. Positive isolation kits from Invitrogen were used to isolate the CD4+ and CD8+ T cell populations. This same sample was also part of a study on yellow fever vaccine responses in identical twins. As that second paper reports: According to the authors, in identical twins the way T cells responded to vaccination appeared partly convergent and partly personalized. Focusing on identical twins, the study followed the T cell clones that responded to the vaccine, and did so with precision.

The TCR sequence derives from a woman between 18 and 29 years old in good health. What was sequenced was CD4+ T cells sorted from blood. This sequence uses TRBV5-1 and TRBJ2-1; a weak D assignment points to TRBD2 (5 bases agree). In nucleotides, the sequence is TGCGCCAGCAGCTTCGCGCCAGGAGGCGATGAGCAGTTCTTC. It specifies CASSFAPGGDEQFF.